The 27 T cell receptor beta chains given below trace back to one sample, sequenced in a study of low-dose radiotherapy and immunotherapy resistance in tumors. Both TCRalpha and TCRbeta chains were reverse transcribed with V-gene-specific primers. The authors amplified TCRs for around 20 PCR cycles with a constant-region primer and a V-primer adapter. Using its own MiXCR run on the reads, TCRdb lists one record per CDR3 protein. This table holds 10,000 to 15,000 distinct CDR3 sequences, 60% found once. These receptors all come from a human donor with advanced metastatic prostate, ovarian, gallbladder or colorectal cancer (not recorded which). This table probably holds off-target reads from a library built for another chain.

This clonotype has a handful of counts. The chain recombines TRBV5-6 with TRBJ2-1; D is tentatively TRBD1 or TRBD2 (5 bases each). The CDR3 contains 15 residues. Trimming took 4 bases from V and 0 from J, leaving 11 bases between them. In germline, CDR1 is SGHDT, CDR2 YYEEEE. The CDR3 DNA reads TGTGCCAGCAGCGGGAAGGGGAGCTCCTACAATGAGCAGTTCTTC. This encodes CASSGKGSSYNEQFF.

This clonotype was seen a few times. The chain has TRBV7-9 and TRBJ2-1; weak D call: TRBD1 (6 bases). V was clipped by 8 bases and J by 9 bases, with 17 bases between them. The length of the CDR3 is 13 residues. Germline assignment: CDR1 SEHNR and CDR2 FQNEAQ (reference sequence). The CDR3 DNA is TGTGCCAGCGGAGCCGGGACACCCGTTGAGCAGTTCTTC. Translating gives CASGAGTPVEQFF.

This chain connects TRBV2 to TRBJ2-5; TRBD2 might be the D (6 bases). This CDR3 has 14 amino acids. Per germline, CDR1 SNHLY and CDR2 FYNNEI. Trimming cost V 4 bases and J 3 bases, with 12 bases left between them. For the CDR3, the DNA is TGTGCCAGCAGTGTTTGGGGACTTAAAGAGACCCAGTACTTC. Its translation: CASSVWGLKETQYF.

J is TRBJ2-1 and V is TRBV28; D gene uncertain. Germline V gene lookup returns CDR1 MDHEN and CDR2 SYDVKM. V gave up 2 bases and J gave up 4 bases, with 9 bases separating them. This CDR3 comprises 14 residues. The CDR3 spells CASSLGGRYNEQFF. In nucleotides, the CDR3 is TGTGCCAGCAGTTTAGGTGGACGGTACAATGAGCAGTTCTTC.

The gene calls are TRBV19 and TRBJ2-5; 8 bases fit TRBD2. V dropped 3 bases and J dropped 5; count of bases not matched to a gene: 8. The length of the CDR3 is 15 residues. Germline CDR1 reads LNHDA; CDR2 reads SQIVND (reference sequence). The CDR3 bases are TGTGCCAGTAGTATGACGGGAGGGCGATCGGAGACCCAGTACTTC. As protein: CASSMTGGRSETQYF.

This clonotype was seen a handful of times. The CDR3 loop is CASSLVGGRGELFF. CDR3 sequence (DNA): TGTGCCAGCAGCTTGGTGGGAGGTCGAGGGGAGCTGTTTTTT. V usage is TRBV5-4 and J usage is TRBJ2-2; D may be TRBD2 (6 bases). V dropped 0 bases and J dropped 8 bases, with 11 bases sitting between them. CDR1 and CDR2 from the germline V gene are SGHNT and YYREEE (reference sequence). This CDR3 spans 14 amino acids.

The J gene is TRBJ2-7, the V gene TRBV5-1; D is perhaps TRBD2 (5 bases). The germline V and J ends were trimmed by 1 base and 3 bases, with 8 bases remaining between them. Germline CDR1 reads SGHRS; CDR2 reads YFSETQ. The CDR3 has 13 amino acids. CDR3 in amino acids: CASSLPGFYEQYF. CDR3 in DNA: TGCGCCAGCAGCTTGCCGGGGTTCTACGAGCAGTACTTC. The entire variable domain, with the rest obtained from reference TRBV5-1 and TRBJ2-7, is as follows: KAGVTQTPRYLIKTRGQQVTLSCSPISGHRSVSWYQQTPGQGLQFLFEYFSETQRNKGNFPGRFSGRQFSNSRSEMNVSTLELGDSALYLCASSLPGFYEQYFGPGTRLTVT.

The rearrangement links TRBV3-1 to TRBJ2-7; TRBD2 agrees at 11 bases. The V and J ends lost 7 bases and 5 bases, in that order; junction bases with no gene match: 7. Germline CDR1 is LGHDT and CDR2 is YNNKEL (reference sequence). The CDR3 is 14 amino acids. Here the CDR3 reads CASTLAGGRHEQYF. Written as DNA, the CDR3 is TGTGCCAGCACCCTAGCGGGGGGCCGCCACGAGCAGTACTTC.

The chain links TRBV7-9 to TRBJ2-1; D gene unclear. Germline assignment: CDR1 SEHNR and CDR2 FQNEAQ (reference sequence). The CDR3 has 13 residues. Trimming removed 5 bases at V and 8 bases at J, with 13 bases between. The CDR3 coding sequence is TGTGCCAGCAGCCCCGCGCGAGGCCATGAGCAGTTCTTC. Its translation is CASSPARGHEQFF.

This clonotype was counted between two and nine times. V gene TRBV5-5 combines with J gene TRBJ2-7, with 9 nucleotides matching TRBD1. The junction had 9 bases not matched to a gene; V was cut back by 5 bases and J by 6 bases. Germline assignment: CDR1 SGHKS and CDR2 YYEKEE (reference sequence). The CDR3 runs to 14 residues. The chain's CDR3 is CASRVQGAIGEQYF. The CDR3 DNA sequence: TGTGCCAGCAGGGTACAGGGGGCGATTGGCGAGCAGTACTTC.

This clonotype was detected only once. V is TRBV6-6 and J is TRBJ2-3; 10 bases fit TRBD2. The junction had 18 bases not matched to a gene; V was cut back by 6 bases and J by 3 bases. CDR3 size: 19 residues. The germline V gene has CDR1 MNHNY and CDR2 SVGAGI (reference sequence). The CDR3 region has the DNA TGTGCCAGCAGCCCACCCTCTAGCGGGGGCCATTGGGGGACAGATACGCAGTATTTT. Translated: CASSPPSSGGHWGTDTQYF.

This clonotype was recorded only once. The V and J genes are TRBV21-1 and TRBJ1-1; the table gives TRBD1 as D, unverified against the DNA. TRBV21-1 is described as a pseudogene. The CDR3 is 14 residues long. This chain's CDR3 is CASSNETANTEAFF. CDR3 coding DNA: TGTGCCAGCAGCAACGAGACAGCGAACACTGAAGCTTTCTTT.

The V and J genes are TRBV29-1 and TRBJ2-3; no clear D. CDR3 length equals 12 residues. The V end was cut by 3 bases, the J end by 3 bases, with 7 bases between. Germline V lookup: CDR1 SQVTM, CDR2 ANQGSEA. The CDR3 sequence: CSVDPATDTQYF. The CDR3 DNA follows: TGCAGCGTTGATCCCGCGACAGATACGCAGTATTTT.

This clonotype has just a few counts. This chain links TRBV6-1 with TRBJ2-1; possible D gene TRBD2, 5 bases. This CDR3 has 14 residues. V was trimmed by 11 bases and J by 1 base, leaving 15 bases between them. CDR1 and CDR2 from the germline V gene are MNHNS and SASEGT. CDR3 DNA: TGTGCCGGTAGGGAGCGTAGTTCCTACAATGAGCAGTTCTTC. This gives the protein CAGRERSSYNEQFF.

A single count supports this clonotype. A read error is likely, as this CDR3 ends without the conserved phenylalanine or tryptophan. V and J are TRBV6-1 and TRBJ2-5; 7 bases align to TRBD1. V gave up 9 bases and J gave up 3 bases; unmatched junction bases: 10. The CDR3 loop spans 14 amino acids. The germline CDR1 and CDR2 sequences are MNHNS and SASEGT. CDR3 sequence (DNA): TGTGCCAGTTCTTCCGGGACAGCCAAAGAGACCCAGTACTTA. Translating it yields CASSSGTAKETQYL.

The V and J genes are TRBV6-4 and TRBJ2-7; weak D call: TRBD2 (5 bases). V was clipped by 11 bases and J by 4 bases, with 21 bases between them. This CDR3 is 14 amino acids long. Germline V gene lookup returns CDR1 MRHNA and CDR2 SNTAGT. The CDR3 coding sequence is TGTGCCTGCCGAGGGCAAACGAAAACATACGAGCAGTACTTC. Residues: CACRGQTKTYEQYF.

Here the CDR3 DNA reads TGCGCCAGCAGCTTGGTGGTAGCCGCGATCTATGAGCAGTTCTTC. This gives the protein CASSLVVAAIYEQFF. V is TRBV5-1 and J is TRBJ2-1; no reliable D call. The CDR3 extends over 15 amino acids. CDR1 and CDR2 (germline): SGHRS, YFSETQ. V gave up 0 bases and J gave up 8 bases, with 15 bases separating them. Looking up the rest from reference TRBV5-1 and TRBJ2-1 gives the full variable domain: KAGVTQTPRYLIKTRGQQVTLSCSPISGHRSVSWYQQTPGQGLQFLFEYFSETQRNKGNFPGRFSGRQFSNSRSEMNVSTLELGDSALYLCASSLVVAAIYEQFFGPGTRLTVL.

There are a few counts of this clonotype. The chain employs TRBV18 and TRBJ1-1; possible D gene TRBD1, 6 bases. Trimming pared 8 bases from V and 4 bases from J, leaving 17 bases between. Germline V CDR1 and CDR2: KGHSH, LQKENI. The CDR3 spans 14 residues. CDR3 sequence (DNA): TGTGCCAGCACCCTACAGGGCGGTGGCACTGAAGCTTTCTTT. Protein: CASTLQGGGTEAFF. Complete variable domain (other parts from reference TRBV18 and TRBJ1-1): NAGVMQNPRHLVRRRGQEARLRCSPMKGHSHVYWYRQLPEEGLKFMVYLQKENIIDESGMPKERFSAEFPKEGPSILRIQQVVRGDSAAYFCASTLQGGGTEAFFGQGTRLTVV.

The chain links TRBV28 to TRBJ2-1; D gene unclear. The CDR3 is made up of 14 amino acids. Between the trimmed V and J ends, which lost 7 bases and 0 bases, there was a span of 10 bases. The germline CDR1 and CDR2 sequences are MDHEN and SYDVKM. The CDR3 bases are TGTGCCAGCACTACCCCTAGCTCCTACAATGAGCAGTTCTTC. It encodes CASTTPSSYNEQFF.

This clonotype is a singleton in its sample. The chain combines TRBV20-1 with TRBJ1-6, with D unresolved. Germline V gene lookup returns CDR1 DFQATT and CDR2 SNEGSKA (reference sequence). The CDR3 has 12 amino acids. Trimming took 3 bases from V and 6 from J, leaving 6 bases between them. CDR3 sequence: CSARVSNSPLHF. The CDR3 DNA reads as TGCAGTGCTAGGGTTTCTAATTCACCCCTCCACTTT.

This chain joins TRBV12-3 or TRBV12-4 and TRBJ2-1; D call uncertain. The CDR3 covers 12 residues. V was pared by 3 bases and J by 6 bases, with 6 bases between. This chain's CDR3 is CASSFTTNEQFF. The CDR3 nucleotides are TGTGCCAGCAGTTTCACAACCAATGAGCAGTTCTTC.

The gene calls are TRBV6-1 and TRBJ1-2; D not resolved. V was clipped by 7 bases and J by 7 bases, with 10 bases between them. This CDR3 contains 11 residues. Per the germline V gene, CDR1 is MNHNS and CDR2 is SASEGT. CDR3 sequence (DNA): TGTGCCAGCACCGAGACTCGTGGCTACACCTTC. Its translation is CASTETRGYTF.

This chain connects TRBV5-1 to TRBJ1-5; D is unclear. The CDR3 spans 13 residues. CDR1 is SGHRS and CDR2 is YFSETQ in the germline V gene. V lost 0 bases, J lost 1 base, and 2 bases lay in between. The CDR3 sequence: CASSLDSNQPQHF. The CDR3 coding sequence is TGCGCCAGCAGCTTGGACAGCAATCAGCCCCAGCATTTT.

This clonotype was detected only a few times. This sequence joins TRBV6-2 or TRBV6-3 and TRBJ1-1; 7 positions match TRBD1. Losses at the gene ends were 6 bases for V and 8 bases for J; bases not matched to a gene: 9. The CDR3 runs to 13 residues. Germline lookup yields CDR1 MNHEY and CDR2 SVGEGT. Here the CDR3 reads CASSRLDREEAFF. The CDR3 DNA follows: TGTGCCAGCAGCCGACTTGACAGGGAGGAAGCTTTCTTT.

This rearrangement joins TRBV19 to TRBJ2-2; D perhaps matches TRBD2 (6 bases). The CDR3 runs to 14 residues. Deletions cut 5 bases from V and 7 bases from J, with 14 bases between. Germline-derived CDR1 and CDR2 are LNHDA and SQIVND (reference sequence). The CDR3 loop reads CASSAGPWGGELFF. In DNA, the CDR3 is TGTGCCAGTAGTGCGGGGCCCTGGGGCGGGGAGCTGTTTTTT. Combining the CDR3 with reference TRBV19 and TRBJ2-2 gives the whole variable domain DGGITQSPKYLFRKEGQNVTLSCEQNLNHDAMYWYRQDPGQGLRLIYYSQIVNDFQKGDIAEGYSVSREKKESFPLTVTSAQKNPTAFYLCASSAGPWGGELFFGEGSRLTVL.

There are a few counts of this clonotype. The chain couples TRBV21-1 to TRBJ1-5; the D segment call TRBD1 is taken from the table without a DNA check. TRBV21-1 is termed a pseudogene. The CDR3 runs to 15 residues. The CDR3 nucleotides read TGTGCCAGCAGCGCCGGGTACGGGGGGAATCAGCCCCAGCATTTT. Protein product: CASSAGYGGNQPQHF.

This chain joins TRBV29-1 and TRBJ2-7, with D perhaps being TRBD1 or TRBD2 (5 bases each). The germline V gene has CDR1 SQVTM and CDR2 ANQGSEA. V lost 5 bases, J lost 5 bases, and 13 bases lay in between. The CDR3 length is 12 residues. The chain's CDR3 is CSVTGRSNEQYF. Here the CDR3 DNA reads TGCAGCGTTACGGGACGCTCGAACGAGCAGTACTTC.